The TCR beta chain described here comes from a study of T-cell memory formation after mild COVID-19. The overall study: TCR clusters showed largely donor specificity.

Turning to this clonotype: Its antigen is as yet unknown.

Germline V gene sequence: CDR1 LGHNA, CDR2 YSLEER. The CDR3 spans 16 residues. V dropped 1 base and J dropped 7 bases, with 18 bases sitting between them. General observations from the study: Day 15 to 85 contractors were CD4/CD8 balanced; later expanders leaned CD4+.

MiXCR, applied by TCRdb to the 5' RACE reads, yields one record per CDR3 protein. The top ten hold around 23% of the sample, which has roughly 280,000 distinct CDR3 sequences, about a sixth seen once. The sample comprised PBMCs or a T cell subset sorted from them (not recorded which). This receptor was taken from a man between 18 and 35 years old who had mild COVID-19 (a few samples of this study predate the infection). Cell type and time point are not known. The chain uses TRBV4-3 and TRBJ2-3; D is uncertain. CDR3 in amino acids: CASSQVLASLGNTQYF. CDR3 nucleotides: TGCGCCAGCAGCCAAGTTTTGGCTTCTCTTGGGAATACGCAGTATTTT.